This paragraph reports one T cell receptor beta chain. The antigen remains unidentified. The data originate from a study of cytomegalovirus exposure and HLA in healthy donors. The V gene's germline CDR1 is SNHLY and CDR2 FYNNEI. The CDR3 has 16 amino acids. J was trimmed by 0 bases and V by 7 bases; bases with no gene match: 4. In the PCR, 60 Vbeta and 13 Jbeta primers were used. The data were produced by immunoSEQ multiplex PCR, yet TCRdb's version contains in-frame clones alone and is incomplete. Among more than 200,000 clones, 70% to 80% were seen once, and the ten largest hold 15%. The study, taken as a whole, reports: In an earlier analysis, most TCR beta V segments were productive about 87% or about 30% of the time.

The source material was PBMCs. The clonotype was recovered from a man in his forties in good health and CMV-seronegative. The rearrangement links TRBV2 to TRBJ2-6; 9 bases fit TRBD1. CDR3 residues: CASKTGGFSGANVLTF. DNA of the CDR3: TGTGCCAGCAAGACAGGGGGATTCTCTGGGGCCAACGTCCTGACTTTC.